This TCR beta chain was recovered during a study of cytomegalovirus exposure and HLA in healthy donors. The donors were part of the validation cohort, which consisted of about 120 subjects and was separate from the first cohort of 666 subjects. Some clones are missing from TCRdb's copy, which holds only in-frame ones; the method was immunoSEQ multiplex PCR. The data show over 80,000 clones, around 85% seen once. V was shortened by 6 bases and J by 0 bases, with 15 bases between the two germline ends. CDR1 is MRHNA and CDR2 is SNTAGT in the germline V gene. This CDR3 has 16 amino acids. As for this clone: As yet, its antigen is unknown.

Whole-study findings and limits: In a later analysis, first-cohort TCR clusters were found to tend to co-occur in the 130 or so validation repertoires. The study put some 150 TCR beta chains on its list as cytomegalovirus-associated. Usually a TCR sequence was rare, but some public TCRs were found in many donors.

The TCR was taken from a man between 18 and 35 years old in good health and CMV-seropositive. Sequenced input: PBMCs. The J gene is TRBJ2-1, the V gene TRBV6-4; D possibly corresponds to TRBD2 (6 bases). CDR3 sequence reads: CASSAGLTLSYNEQFF. The CDR3 DNA sequence: TGTGCCAGCAGCGCGGGACTGACTCTCTCCTACAATGAGCAGTTCTTC.